This TCR beta chain was sequenced in a study of OX40 agonist ivuxolimab in advanced cancers. Trimming cost V 4 bases and J 3 bases; bases outside gene matches: 3. Germline loops: CDR1 SGHRS, CDR2 YFSETQ. CDR3 size: 14 residues. Assay used: immunoSEQ multiplex PCR; TCRdb lists only in-frame clones, some missing. The sample comprises about 50,000 clones, 80% to 85% of which are singletons, and around 4% rests with the top ten. The sample in question was CD4+ or CD8+ T cells sorted from blood, obtained in a trial of the OX40 agonist ivuxolimab. This receptor was identified in an adult with an advanced solid tumor such as melanoma, head and neck, liver or kidney cancer. The chain couples TRBV5-1 to TRBJ2-2; 7 bases are a match to TRBD1. CDR3 protein: CASSPGQDTGELFF. CDR3 in DNA: TGCGCCAGCAGCCCCGGACAGGACACCGGGGAGCTGTTTTTT.